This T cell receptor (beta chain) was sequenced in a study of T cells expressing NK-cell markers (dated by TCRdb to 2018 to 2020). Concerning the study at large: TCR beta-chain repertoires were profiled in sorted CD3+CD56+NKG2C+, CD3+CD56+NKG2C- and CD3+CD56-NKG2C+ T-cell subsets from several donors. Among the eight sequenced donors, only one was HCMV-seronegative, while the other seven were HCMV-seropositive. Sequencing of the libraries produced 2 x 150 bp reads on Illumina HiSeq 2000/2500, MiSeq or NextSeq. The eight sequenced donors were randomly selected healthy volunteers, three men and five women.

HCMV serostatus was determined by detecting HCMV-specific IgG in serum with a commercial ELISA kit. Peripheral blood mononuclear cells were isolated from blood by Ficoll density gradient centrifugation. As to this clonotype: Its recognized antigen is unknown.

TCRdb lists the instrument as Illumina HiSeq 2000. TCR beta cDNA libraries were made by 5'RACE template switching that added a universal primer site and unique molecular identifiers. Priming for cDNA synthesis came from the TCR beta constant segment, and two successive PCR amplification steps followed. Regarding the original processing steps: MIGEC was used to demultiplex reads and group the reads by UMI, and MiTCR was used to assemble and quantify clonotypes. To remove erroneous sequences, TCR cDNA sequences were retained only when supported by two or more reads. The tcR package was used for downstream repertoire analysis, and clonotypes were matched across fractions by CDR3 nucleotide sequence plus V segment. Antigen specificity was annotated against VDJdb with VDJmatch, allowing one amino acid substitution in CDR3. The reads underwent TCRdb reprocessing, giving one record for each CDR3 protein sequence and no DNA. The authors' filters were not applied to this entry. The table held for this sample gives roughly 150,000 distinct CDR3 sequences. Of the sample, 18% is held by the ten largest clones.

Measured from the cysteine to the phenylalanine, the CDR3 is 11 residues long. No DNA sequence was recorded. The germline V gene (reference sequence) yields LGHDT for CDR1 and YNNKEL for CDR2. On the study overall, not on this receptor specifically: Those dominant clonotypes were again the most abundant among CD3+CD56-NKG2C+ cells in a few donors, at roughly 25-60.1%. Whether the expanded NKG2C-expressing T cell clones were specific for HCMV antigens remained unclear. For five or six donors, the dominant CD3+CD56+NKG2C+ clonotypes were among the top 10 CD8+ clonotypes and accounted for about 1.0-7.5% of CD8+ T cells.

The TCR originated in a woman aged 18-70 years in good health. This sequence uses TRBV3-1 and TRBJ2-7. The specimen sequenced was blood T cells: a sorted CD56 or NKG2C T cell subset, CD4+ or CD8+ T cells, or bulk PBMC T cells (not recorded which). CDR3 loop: CASSTHYEQYF.